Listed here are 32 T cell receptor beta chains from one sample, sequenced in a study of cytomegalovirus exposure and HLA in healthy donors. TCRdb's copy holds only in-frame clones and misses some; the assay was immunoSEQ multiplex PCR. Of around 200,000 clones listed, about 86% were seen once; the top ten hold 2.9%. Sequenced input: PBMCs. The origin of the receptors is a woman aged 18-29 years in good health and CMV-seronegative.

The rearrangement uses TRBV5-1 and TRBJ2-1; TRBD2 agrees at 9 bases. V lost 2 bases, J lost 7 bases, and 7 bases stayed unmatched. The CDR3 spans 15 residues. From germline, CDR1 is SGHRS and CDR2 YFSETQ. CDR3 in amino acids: CASSFGGLAKNEQFF. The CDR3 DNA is TGCGCCAGCAGCTTCGGGGGACTAGCTAAGAATGAGCAGTTCTTC.

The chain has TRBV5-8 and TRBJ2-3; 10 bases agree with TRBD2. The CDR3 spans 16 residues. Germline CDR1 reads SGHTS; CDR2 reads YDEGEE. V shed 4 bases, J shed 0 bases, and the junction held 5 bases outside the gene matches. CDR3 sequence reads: CASSRTSGASTDTQYF. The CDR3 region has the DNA TGTGCCAGCAGCAGGACTAGCGGAGCTAGCACAGATACGCAGTATTTT.

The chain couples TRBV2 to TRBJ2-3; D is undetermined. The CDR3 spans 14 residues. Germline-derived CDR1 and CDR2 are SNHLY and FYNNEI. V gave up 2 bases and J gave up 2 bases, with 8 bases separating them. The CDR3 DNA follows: TGTGCCAGCAGTGAATACAGTTCCACAGATACGCAGTATTTT. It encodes CASSEYSSTDTQYF.

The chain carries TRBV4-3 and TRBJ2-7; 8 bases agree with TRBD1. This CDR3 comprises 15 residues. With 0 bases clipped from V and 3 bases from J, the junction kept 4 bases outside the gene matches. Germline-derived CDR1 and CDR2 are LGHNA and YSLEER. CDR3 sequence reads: CASSQDGGQDYEQYF. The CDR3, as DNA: TGCGCCAGCAGCCAAGATGGGGGACAGGACTACGAGCAGTACTTC.

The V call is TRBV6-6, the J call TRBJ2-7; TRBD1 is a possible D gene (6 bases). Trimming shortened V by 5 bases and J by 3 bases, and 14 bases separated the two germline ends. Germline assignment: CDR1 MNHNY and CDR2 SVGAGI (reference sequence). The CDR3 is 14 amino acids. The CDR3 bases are TGTGCCAGCAGTCCTCCAGGACAGTTCTACGAGCAGTACTTC. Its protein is CASSPPGQFYEQYF.

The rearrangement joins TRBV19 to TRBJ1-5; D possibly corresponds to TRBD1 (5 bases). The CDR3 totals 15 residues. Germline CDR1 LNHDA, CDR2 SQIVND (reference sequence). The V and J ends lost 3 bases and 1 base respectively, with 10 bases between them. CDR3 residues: CASSIDSVSNQPQHF. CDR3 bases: TGTGCCAGTAGTATCGACAGTGTGAGCAATCAGCCCCAGCATTTT. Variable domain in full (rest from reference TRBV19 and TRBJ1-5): DGGITQSPKYLFRKEGQNVTLSCEQNLNHDAMYWYRQDPGQGLRLIYYSQIVNDFQKGDIAEGYSVSREKKESFPLTVTSAQKNPTAFYLCASSIDSVSNQPQHFGDGTRLSIL.

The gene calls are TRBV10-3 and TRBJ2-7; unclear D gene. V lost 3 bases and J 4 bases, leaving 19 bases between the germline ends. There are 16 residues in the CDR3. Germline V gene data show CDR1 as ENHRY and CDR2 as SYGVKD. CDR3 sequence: CAISDSVGRYSYEQYF. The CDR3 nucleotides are TGTGCCATCAGTGACTCGGTGGGCAGGTACTCTTACGAGCAGTACTTC.

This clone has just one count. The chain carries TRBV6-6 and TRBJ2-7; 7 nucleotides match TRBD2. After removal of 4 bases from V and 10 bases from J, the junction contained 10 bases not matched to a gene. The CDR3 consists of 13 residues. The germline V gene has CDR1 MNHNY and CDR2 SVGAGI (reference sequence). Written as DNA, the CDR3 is TGTGCCAGCAGTTCCACCCAAAGCGGGAACCAGTACTTC. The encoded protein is CASSSTQSGNQYF.

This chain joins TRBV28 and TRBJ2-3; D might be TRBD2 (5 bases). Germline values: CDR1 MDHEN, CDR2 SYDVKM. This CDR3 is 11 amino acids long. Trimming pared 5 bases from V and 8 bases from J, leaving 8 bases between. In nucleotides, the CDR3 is TGTGCCAGCAGTCTACGGGGTACGCAGTATTTT. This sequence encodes CASSLRGTQYF.

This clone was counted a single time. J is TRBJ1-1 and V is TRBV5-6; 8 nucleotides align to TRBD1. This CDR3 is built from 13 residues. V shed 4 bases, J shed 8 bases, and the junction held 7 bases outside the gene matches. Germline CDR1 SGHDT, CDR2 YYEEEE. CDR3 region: CASSPDRVGEAFF. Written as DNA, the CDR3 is TGTGCCAGCAGCCCGGACAGGGTAGGAGAAGCTTTCTTT. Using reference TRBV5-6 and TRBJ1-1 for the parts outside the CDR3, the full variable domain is DAGVTQSPTHLIKTRGQQVTLRCSPKSGHDTVSWYQQALGQGPQFIFQYYEEEERQRGNFPDRFSGHQFPNYSSELNVNALLLGDSALYLCASSPDRVGEAFFGQGTRLTVV.

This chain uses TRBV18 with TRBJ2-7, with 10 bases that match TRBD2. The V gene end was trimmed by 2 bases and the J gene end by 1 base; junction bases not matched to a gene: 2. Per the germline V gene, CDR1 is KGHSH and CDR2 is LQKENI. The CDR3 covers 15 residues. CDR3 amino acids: CASSPRTSGSYEQYF. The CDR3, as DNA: TGTGCCAGCTCACCAAGGACTAGCGGTTCCTACGAGCAGTACTTC.

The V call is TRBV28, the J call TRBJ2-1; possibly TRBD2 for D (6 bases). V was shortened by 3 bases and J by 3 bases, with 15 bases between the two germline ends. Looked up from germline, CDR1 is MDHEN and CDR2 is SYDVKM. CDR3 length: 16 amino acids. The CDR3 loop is CASSFHSGSRYNEQFF. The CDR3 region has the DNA TGTGCCAGCAGTTTCCACAGCGGGTCGCGCTACAATGAGCAGTTCTTC.

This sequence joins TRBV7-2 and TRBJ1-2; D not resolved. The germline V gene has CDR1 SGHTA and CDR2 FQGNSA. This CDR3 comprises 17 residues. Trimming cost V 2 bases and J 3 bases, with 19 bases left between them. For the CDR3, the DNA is TGTGCCAGCAGCTTAACCATCTTTAGGAAGGAGGACTATGGCTACACCTTC. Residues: CASSLTIFRKEDYGYTF.

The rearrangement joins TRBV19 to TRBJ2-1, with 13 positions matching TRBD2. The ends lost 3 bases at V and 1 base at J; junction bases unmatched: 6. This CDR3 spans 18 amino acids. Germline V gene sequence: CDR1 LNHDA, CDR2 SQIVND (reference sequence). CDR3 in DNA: TGTGCCAGTAGTATTGGACTAGCGGGAGTCGGGTCCTACAATGAGCAGTTCTTC. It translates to CASSIGLAGVGSYNEQFF.

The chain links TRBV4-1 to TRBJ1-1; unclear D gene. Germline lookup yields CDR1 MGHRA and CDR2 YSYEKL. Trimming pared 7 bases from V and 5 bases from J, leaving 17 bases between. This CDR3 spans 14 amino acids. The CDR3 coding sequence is TGCGCCAGCACCACAACGGGGAGTTGGACTGAAGCTTTCTTT. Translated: CASTTTGSWTEAFF.

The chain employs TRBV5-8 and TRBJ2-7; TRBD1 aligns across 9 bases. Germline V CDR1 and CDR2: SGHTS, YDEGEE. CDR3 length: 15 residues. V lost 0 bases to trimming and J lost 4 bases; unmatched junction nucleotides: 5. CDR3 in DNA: TGTGCCAGCAGCTTGGTGGACAGGGGAAATTACGAGCAGTACTTC. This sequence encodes CASSLVDRGNYEQYF.

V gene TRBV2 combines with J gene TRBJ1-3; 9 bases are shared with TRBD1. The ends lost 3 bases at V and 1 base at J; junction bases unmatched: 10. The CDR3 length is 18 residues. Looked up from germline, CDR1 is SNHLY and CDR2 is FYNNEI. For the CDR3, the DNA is TGTGCCAGCAGTGACGGACAGGGGATGATTCGGTCTGGAAACACCATATATTTT. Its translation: CASSDGQGMIRSGNTIYF.

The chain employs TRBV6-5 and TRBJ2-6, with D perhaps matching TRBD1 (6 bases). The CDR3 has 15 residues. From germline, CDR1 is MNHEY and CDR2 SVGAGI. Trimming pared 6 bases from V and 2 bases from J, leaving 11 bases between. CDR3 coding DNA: TGTGCCAGCAGCGAACAGGGTGCTGGGGCCAACGTCCTGACTTTC. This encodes CASSEQGAGANVLTF.

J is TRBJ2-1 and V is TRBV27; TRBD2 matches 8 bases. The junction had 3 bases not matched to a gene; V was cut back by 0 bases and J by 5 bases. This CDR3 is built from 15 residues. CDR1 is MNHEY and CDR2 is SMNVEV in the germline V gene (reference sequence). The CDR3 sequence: CASSLSLAVNNEQFF. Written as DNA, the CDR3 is TGTGCCAGCAGTTTATCACTAGCGGTTAACAATGAGCAGTTCTTC.

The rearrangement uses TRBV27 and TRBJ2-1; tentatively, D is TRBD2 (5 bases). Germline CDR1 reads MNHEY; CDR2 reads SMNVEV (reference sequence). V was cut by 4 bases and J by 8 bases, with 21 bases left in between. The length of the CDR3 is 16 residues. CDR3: CASSSFHRGLVDEQFF. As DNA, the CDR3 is TGTGCCAGCAGTTCCTTCCACAGAGGGCTAGTTGATGAGCAGTTCTTC.

For the CDR3, the DNA is TGTGCCACCAGCAGGGACAGGGTCTCCGGAAACACCATATATTTT. Its protein is CATSRDRVSGNTIYF. V usage is TRBV15 and J usage is TRBJ1-3; 8 bases map to TRBD1. Germline-derived CDR1 and CDR2 are LNHNV and YYDKDF (reference sequence). V lost 3 bases to trimming and J lost 4 bases; unmatched junction nucleotides: 5. The CDR3 sequence is 15 residues long.

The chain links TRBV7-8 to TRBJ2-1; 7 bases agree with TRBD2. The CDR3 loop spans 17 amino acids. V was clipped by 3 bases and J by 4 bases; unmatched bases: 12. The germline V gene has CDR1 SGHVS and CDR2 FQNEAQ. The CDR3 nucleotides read TGTGCCAGCAGCTTCGTGGGGGGGGAGCTCAAGTACAATGAGCAGTTCTTC. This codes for CASSFVGGELKYNEQFF.

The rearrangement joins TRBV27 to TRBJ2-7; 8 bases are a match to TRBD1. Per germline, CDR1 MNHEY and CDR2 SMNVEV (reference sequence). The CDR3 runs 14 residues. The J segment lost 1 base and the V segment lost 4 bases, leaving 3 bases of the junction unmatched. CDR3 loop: CASSYGQGSYEQYF. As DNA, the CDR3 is TGTGCCAGCAGTTACGGACAGGGTTCCTACGAGCAGTACTTC.

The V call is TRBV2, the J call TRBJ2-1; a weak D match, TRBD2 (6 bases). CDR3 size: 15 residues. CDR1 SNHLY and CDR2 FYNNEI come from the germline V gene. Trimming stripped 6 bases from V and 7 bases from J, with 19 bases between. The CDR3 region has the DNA TGTGCCAGCAGCGCACTAGCTTATAAGCTAAATGAGCAGTTCTTC. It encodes CASSALAYKLNEQFF.

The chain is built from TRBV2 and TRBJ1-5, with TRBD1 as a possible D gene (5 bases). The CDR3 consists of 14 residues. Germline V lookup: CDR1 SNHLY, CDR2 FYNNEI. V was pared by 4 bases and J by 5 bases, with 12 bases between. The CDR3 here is CASSAGLRYQPQHF. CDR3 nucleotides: TGTGCCAGCAGTGCAGGGTTGCGGTATCAGCCCCAGCATTTT.

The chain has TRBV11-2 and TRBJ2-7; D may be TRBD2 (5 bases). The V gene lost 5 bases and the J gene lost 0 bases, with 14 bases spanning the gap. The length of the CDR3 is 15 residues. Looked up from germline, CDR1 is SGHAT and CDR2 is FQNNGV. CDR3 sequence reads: CASSSTRRSSYEQYF. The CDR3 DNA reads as TGTGCCAGCAGCAGCACTAGAAGGAGCTCCTACGAGCAGTACTTC.

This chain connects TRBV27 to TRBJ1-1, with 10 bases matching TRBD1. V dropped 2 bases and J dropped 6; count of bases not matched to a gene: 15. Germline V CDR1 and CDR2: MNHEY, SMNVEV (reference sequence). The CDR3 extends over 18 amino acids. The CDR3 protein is CASSLQPLNDRGLSEAFF. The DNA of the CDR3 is TGTGCCAGCAGTTTACAACCTCTCAATGACAGGGGGCTCTCTGAAGCTTTCTTT.

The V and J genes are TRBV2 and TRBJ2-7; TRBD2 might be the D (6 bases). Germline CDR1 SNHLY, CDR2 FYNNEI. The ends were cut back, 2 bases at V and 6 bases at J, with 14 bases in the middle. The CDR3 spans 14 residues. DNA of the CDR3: TGTGCCAGCAGTGAACTCCGGGGGAGAGGCGAGCAGTACTTC. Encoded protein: CASSELRGRGEQYF.

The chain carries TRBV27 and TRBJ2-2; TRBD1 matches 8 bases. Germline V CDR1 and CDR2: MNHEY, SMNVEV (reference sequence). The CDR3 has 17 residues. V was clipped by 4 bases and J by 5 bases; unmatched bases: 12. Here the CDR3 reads CASSSGPYRGKTGELFF. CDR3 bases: TGTGCCAGCAGTTCCGGGCCTTACAGGGGGAAAACCGGGGAGCTGTTTTTT.

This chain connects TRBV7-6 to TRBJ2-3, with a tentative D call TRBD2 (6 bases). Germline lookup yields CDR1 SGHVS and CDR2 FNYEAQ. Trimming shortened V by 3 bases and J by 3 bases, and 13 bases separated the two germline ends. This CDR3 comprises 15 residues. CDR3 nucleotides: TGTGCCAGCAGCTTCGGGGGAGGCGGTACAGATACGCAGTATTTT. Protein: CASSFGGGGTDTQYF.

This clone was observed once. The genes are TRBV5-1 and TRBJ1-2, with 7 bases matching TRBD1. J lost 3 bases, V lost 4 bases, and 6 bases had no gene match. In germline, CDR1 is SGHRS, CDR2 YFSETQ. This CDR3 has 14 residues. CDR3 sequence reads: CASSRDRVDYGYTF. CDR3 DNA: TGCGCCAGCAGCAGAGACAGGGTAGACTATGGCTACACCTTC. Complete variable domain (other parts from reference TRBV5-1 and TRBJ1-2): KAGVTQTPRYLIKTRGQQVTLSCSPISGHRSVSWYQQTPGQGLQFLFEYFSETQRNKGNFPGRFSGRQFSNSRSEMNVSTLELGDSALYLCASSRDRVDYGYTFGSGTRLTVV.

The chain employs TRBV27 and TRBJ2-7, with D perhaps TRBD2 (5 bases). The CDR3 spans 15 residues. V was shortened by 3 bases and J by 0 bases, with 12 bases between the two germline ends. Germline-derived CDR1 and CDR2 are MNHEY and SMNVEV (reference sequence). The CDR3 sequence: CASSLGDGSSYEQYF. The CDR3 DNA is TGTGCCAGCAGTTTGGGAGATGGGAGCTCCTACGAGCAGTACTTC.